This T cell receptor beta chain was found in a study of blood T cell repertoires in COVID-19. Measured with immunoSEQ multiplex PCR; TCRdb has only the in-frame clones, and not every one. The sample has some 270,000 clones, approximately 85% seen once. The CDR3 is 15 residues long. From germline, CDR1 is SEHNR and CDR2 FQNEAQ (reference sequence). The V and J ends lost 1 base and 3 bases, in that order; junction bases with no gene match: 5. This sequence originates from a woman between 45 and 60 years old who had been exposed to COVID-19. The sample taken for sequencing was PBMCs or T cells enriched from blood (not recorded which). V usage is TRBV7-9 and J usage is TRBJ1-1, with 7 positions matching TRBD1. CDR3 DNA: TGTGCCAGCAGCTTAGTGACAGGGAAGGACACTGAAGCTTTCTTT. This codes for CASSLVTGKDTEAFF.